One and the same sample provided the 14 T cell receptor beta chains below, sequenced in a study of blood T cells in healthy people across ages. Primers used in a second PCR of about 7 to 12 cycles were a sample-barcoded 5' primer and a J-beta primer mix. TCRdb re-derived calls from the 5' RACE reads in MiXCR, one entry per CDR3 protein. The repertoire consists of roughly 680,000 distinct CDR3 sequences, with 40% to 65% occurring once and the leading ten covering about 13%. The specimen was blood. All receptors derive from a woman at least 80 years old in good health.

The V gene is TRBV12-3 or TRBV12-4, the J gene TRBJ2-7; TRBD2 might be the D (6 bases). The CDR3 consists of 13 residues. V dropped 5 bases and J dropped 2 bases, with 10 bases sitting between them. This chain's CDR3 is CASSNPGAYEQYF. The CDR3 nucleotides are TGTGCCAGCAGTAACCCGGGAGCCTACGAGCAGTACTTC.

The J gene is TRBJ2-1, the V gene TRBV25-1; D not certain. V dropped 1 base and J dropped 2 bases, with 9 bases sitting between them. The CDR3 extends over 15 amino acids. The V gene's germline CDR1 is MGHDK and CDR2 SYGVNS. CDR3 nucleotide sequence: TGTGCCAGCAGTGAATCGCGCCTCGCCTACAATGAGCAGTTCTTC. Protein product: CASSESRLAYNEQFF.

About this clonotype: One end of the junction is discordant with germline, which a read error may explain. The J gene is TRBJ1-1, the V gene TRBV5-1, with 8 bases matching TRBD1. The V gene's germline CDR1 is SGHRS and CDR2 YFSETQ. The CDR3 has 16 residues. The CDR3 protein is CASSLDRTGMNTEAFF. CDR3 nucleotide sequence: TGTGCCAGCAGCTTGGACAGGACAGGGATGAACACTGAAGCTTTCTTT.

This clonotype showed up just a few times. The gene calls are TRBV10-3 and TRBJ2-3; 7 bases line up with TRBD2. J was trimmed by 6 bases and V by 1 base; bases with no gene match: 1. From germline, CDR1 is ENHRY and CDR2 SYGVKD. This CDR3 has 13 residues. The CDR3 reads CAISELAGDTQYF. The CDR3 coding sequence is TGTGCCATCAGTGAGTTAGCGGGCGATACGCAGTATTTT.

The chain links TRBV10-3 to TRBJ2-1, with D possibly called TRBD1 or TRBD2 (5 bases each). Trimming pared 9 bases from V and 6 bases from J, leaving 15 bases between. Germline CDR1 is ENHRY and CDR2 is SYGVKD. This CDR3 spans 13 amino acids. As DNA, the CDR3 is TGTGCCATTAGCCCTGGTGGGGGCAATGAGCAGTTCTTC. It is translated as CAISPGGGNEQFF.

Only a few counts were recorded for this clonotype. V usage is TRBV4-2 and J usage is TRBJ2-3; TRBD2 aligns across 7 bases. CDR3 size: 19 residues. Germline assignment: CDR1 LGHNA and CDR2 YNFKEQ. Trimming removed 0 bases from V and 5 bases from J; junction bases left unmatched: 17. In nucleotides, the CDR3 is TGTGCCAGCAGCCAAGACCCGCTACTACTAGCGTCCCCTCAAGATACGCAGTATTTT. Translation gives CASSQDPLLLASPQDTQYF.

This clonotype was observed at least ten times. The chain uses TRBV20-1 and TRBJ2-5, with D tentatively TRBD2 (5 bases). The CDR3 is made up of 14 amino acids. Germline-derived CDR1 and CDR2 are DFQATT and SNEGSKA (reference sequence). Trimming took off 1 base at V and 1 base at J, with 10 bases between the two ends. The CDR3 sequence is CSARGAVVQETQYF. CDR3 bases: TGCAGTGCTAGAGGAGCGGTGGTCCAAGAGACCCAGTACTTC.

The table lists this clonotype with a count of one. V gene TRBV29-1 combines with J gene TRBJ2-7; 10 bases match TRBD2. V was clipped by 6 bases and J by 1 base; unmatched bases: 6. The CDR3 has 14 residues. The germline CDR1 and CDR2 sequences are SQVTM and ANQGSEA. The CDR3 sequence: CSVQRLAGSYEQYF. For the CDR3, the DNA is TGCAGCGTGCAACGACTAGCGGGTTCCTACGAGCAGTACTTC.

DNA for the CDR3: TGTGCCAGCACCGTAGCGGGGGGGAGGGTCTACAATGAGCAGTTCTTC. Translation: CASTVAGGRVYNEQFF. The chain combines TRBV7-2 with TRBJ2-1, with 11 bases that match TRBD2. This CDR3 is 16 amino acids long. The trim removed 7 bases at V and 3 bases at J, leaving 8 bases unmatched. Per the germline V gene, CDR1 is SGHTA and CDR2 is FQGNSA. The full variable domain, completed using reference TRBV7-2 and TRBJ2-1, is GAGVSQSPSNKVTEKGKDVELRCDPISGHTALYWYRQSLGQGLEFLIYFQGNSAPDKSGLPSDRFSAERTGGSVSTLTIQRTQQEDSAVYLCASTVAGGRVYNEQFFGPGTRLTVL.

CDR3 loop: CANTGGGRINQPQHF. The CDR3 DNA sequence: TGTGCCAACACAGGAGGGGGGCGCATCAATCAGCCCCAGCATTTT. This chain joins TRBV27 and TRBJ1-5; D possibly corresponds to TRBD1 (6 bases). The CDR3 is made up of 15 amino acids. The V end was cut by 10 bases, the J end by 3 bases, with 19 bases between. The V gene's germline CDR1 is MNHEY and CDR2 SMNVEV (reference sequence).

This clonotype was detected ten times or more. The CDR3 DNA follows: TGTGCCAGCAAGGGCCAGGCAGCTTACAATGAGCAGTTCTTC. Amino acids: CASKGQAAYNEQFF. The rearrangement links TRBV6-2 or TRBV6-3 to TRBJ2-1; D is undetermined. The CDR3 sequence is 14 residues long. Germline assignment: CDR1 MNHEY and CDR2 SVGEGT. The V and J ends lost 7 bases and 4 bases respectively, with 14 bases between them.

The count of this clonotype is one. This chain joins TRBV12-3 or TRBV12-4 and TRBJ2-3, with D perhaps assigned TRBD1 or TRBD2 (5 bases each). This CDR3 comprises 16 residues. V was cut by 1 base and J by 4 bases, with 15 bases left in between. This chain's CDR3 is CASSLGGRGVADTQYF. The CDR3 DNA reads as TGTGCCAGCAGTTTAGGAGGGAGAGGGGTGGCAGATACGCAGTATTTT.

This clonotype showed up just a few times. CDR3 residues: CASNQVAGATGELFF. DNA for the CDR3: TGTGCCAGCAATCAGGTAGCGGGAGCCACCGGGGAGCTGTTTTTT. The chain couples TRBV28 to TRBJ2-2; 9 bases match TRBD2. Trimming removed 7 bases from V and 4 bases from J; junction bases left unmatched: 7. CDR1 is MDHEN, CDR2 SYDVKM, per germline. The length of the CDR3 is 15 residues. The full variable domain, rest sourced from reference TRBV28 and TRBJ2-2, is DVKVTQSSRYLVKRTGEKVFLECVQDMDHENMFWYRQDPGLGLRLIYFSYDVKMKEKGDIPEGYSVSREKKERFSLILESASTNQTSMYLCASNQVAGATGELFFGEGSRLTVL.

The chain joins TRBV20-1 to TRBJ2-7; 8 positions match TRBD2. Germline V lookup: CDR1 DFQATT, CDR2 SNEGSKA (reference sequence). The ends lost 0 bases at V and 5 bases at J; junction bases unmatched: 9. This CDR3 is 15 amino acids long. CDR3 DNA: TGCAGTGCTAGAGAGGCCGGGACTAGTCGGGACGAGCAGTACTTC. Amino acid sequence: CSAREAGTSRDEQYF.